This T cell receptor beta chain was recovered during a study of shared clonotypes between healthy human individuals. Whole-study context: For every donor, three CD4 naive, three CD4 memory, two CD8 naive and one CD8 memory plates were used.

CDR3 size: 13 residues. Germline V gene sequence: CDR1 SGHTA, CDR2 FQGTGA. Trimming pared 4 bases from V and 1 base from J, leaving 7 bases between. For this clone: Distinct nucleotide sequences in the sample also encode this CDR3.

In the original processing: Owing to the provision of junction-only sequences devoid of quality scores by immunoSEQ, filtering differed. Repertoires were generated with immunoSEQ multiplex PCR, while TCRdb's copy carries only in-frame clones and drops some. Clone size and the V and J calls come from that table; the DNA yielded D and trimming. The table lists over a million clones, approximately 80% of them singletons. The sequenced sample was memory CD4+ T cells from PBMCs. Subset in this sample: CD45RA-negative fraction. The sequence was obtained from a man younger than 30 in good health. Some clones in this sample may be carry-over from other donors' samples. The V gene is TRBV7-3, the J gene TRBJ1-1, with D unclear. Here the CDR3 reads CASSSSGNTEAFF. CDR3 DNA: TGTGCCAGCAGCTCGTCGGGGAACACTGAAGCTTTCTTT.